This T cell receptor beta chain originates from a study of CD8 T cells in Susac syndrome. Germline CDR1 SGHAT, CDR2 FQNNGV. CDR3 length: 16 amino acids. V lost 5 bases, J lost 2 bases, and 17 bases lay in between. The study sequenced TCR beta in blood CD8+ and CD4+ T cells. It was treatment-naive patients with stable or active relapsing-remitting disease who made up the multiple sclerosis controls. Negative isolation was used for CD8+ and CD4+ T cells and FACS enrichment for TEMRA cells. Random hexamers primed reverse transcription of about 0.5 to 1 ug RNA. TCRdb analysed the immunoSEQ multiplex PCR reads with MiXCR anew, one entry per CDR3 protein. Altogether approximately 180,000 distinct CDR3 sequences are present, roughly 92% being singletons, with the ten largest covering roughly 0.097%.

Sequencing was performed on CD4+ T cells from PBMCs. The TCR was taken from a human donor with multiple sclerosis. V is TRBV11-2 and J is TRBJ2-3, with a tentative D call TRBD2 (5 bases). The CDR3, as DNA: TGTGCCAGCAGCCAGGTGGTAGCGATCCACACAGATACGCAGTATTTT. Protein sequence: CASSQVVAIHTDTQYF.